These 27 T cell receptor beta chains were all obtained from the same sample, sequenced in a study of response to subunit inactivated influenza vaccine. Each CDR3 protein gets one entry after TCRdb re-called the RT-PCR reads with MiXCR. The sample includes more than 450,000 distinct CDR3 sequences, 7.6% of them seen just once. This specimen consisted of PBMCs from blood, obtained around 2 years after vaccination. The receptors derive from a man aged 50-75 years who received an inactivated influenza vaccine.

This clonotype was counted a few times. This rearrangement joins TRBV20-1 to TRBJ2-7; D unclear. Looked up from germline, CDR1 is DFQATT and CDR2 is SNEGSKA (reference sequence). The V gene lost 0 bases and the J gene lost 4 bases, with 7 bases spanning the gap. The CDR3 is 12 residues long. Here the CDR3 reads CSARDRRYEQYF. CDR3 DNA: TGCAGTGCTAGAGATCGACGGTACGAGCAGTACTTC.

This clonotype was found many times. The V and J genes are TRBV28 and TRBJ2-7; 9 bases are shared with TRBD2. The germline CDR1 and CDR2 sequences are MDHEN and SYDVKM. J was trimmed by 2 bases and V by 5 bases; bases with no gene match: 1. This CDR3 comprises 13 residues. In DNA form, the CDR3 reads TGTGCCAGCAGTCGACTAGCGGCCTACGAGCAGTACTTC. Translation gives CASSRLAAYEQYF. The full variable domain, rest sourced from reference TRBV28 and TRBJ2-7, is DVKVTQSSRYLVKRTGEKVFLECVQDMDHENMFWYRQDPGLGLRLIYFSYDVKMKEKGDIPEGYSVSREKKERFSLILESASTNQTSMYLCASSRLAAYEQYFGPGTRLTVT.

Points on this clonotype: Just one base apart from a much larger clone, this may be a read error. The chain couples TRBV29-1 to TRBJ2-2, with no clear D. Germline V gene lookup returns CDR1 SQVTM and CDR2 ANQGSEA. CDR3 size: 11 residues. In DNA, the CDR3 is TGCGGCGTTGTCGACACCGGGGAGCTGTTTTTT. This translates into CGVVDTGELFF.

In its sample, this clonotype was seen a few times. The chain's CDR3 is CSARVRSSGNTIYF. The CDR3 region has the DNA TGCAGTGCTAGAGTCAGGAGCTCTGGAAACACCATATATTTT. The V call is TRBV20-1, the J call TRBJ1-3; D is uncertain. The CDR3 has 14 amino acids. V gave up 1 base and J gave up 0 bases, with 7 bases separating them. The germline V gene encodes CDR1 DFQATT and CDR2 SNEGSKA (reference sequence).

This clonotype was counted at least ten times. The J gene is TRBJ2-6, the V gene TRBV10-3, with D maybe TRBD2 (5 bases). Trimming stripped 9 bases from V and 5 bases from J, with 11 bases between. The germline gives CDR1 ENHRY, CDR2 SYGVKD. This CDR3 region has 13 residues. The CDR3 DNA follows: TGTGCCATAGAGTCCGGGAGGGCCAACGTCCTGACTTTC. Translated, it gives CAIESGRANVLTF.

The rearrangement uses TRBV5-1 and TRBJ2-3; 7 bases align to TRBD1. In germline, CDR1 is SGHRS, CDR2 YFSETQ. The V segment lost 4 bases and the J segment 9 bases; nucleotides outside the gene matches: 5. This CDR3 contains 12 residues. CDR3 in amino acids: CASSVDRETQYF. CDR3 coding DNA: TGCGCCAGCAGCGTTGACAGGGAAACGCAGTATTTT.

There are a few counts of this clonotype. The V and J genes are TRBV5-8 and TRBJ2-5; D not resolved. The germline V gene encodes CDR1 SGHTS and CDR2 YDEGEE. Between the trimmed V and J ends, which lost 2 bases and 0 bases, there was a span of 14 bases. The CDR3 contains 16 residues. CDR3 protein: CASSFGTASYQETQYF. CDR3 bases: TGTGCCAGCAGCTTTGGTACGGCCTCGTACCAAGAGACCCAGTACTTC.

This clonotype was counted many times. The chain links TRBV15 to TRBJ1-1; no firm D call. Trimming took off 3 bases at V and 1 base at J, with 9 bases between the two ends. CDR3 size: 14 residues. Per germline, CDR1 LNHNV and CDR2 YYDKDF (reference sequence). CDR3 sequence reads: CATSRGEANTEAFF. DNA of the CDR3: TGTGCCACCAGCAGGGGAGAGGCGAACACTGAAGCTTTCTTT.

This clonotype was counted a few times. The genes are TRBV7-9 and TRBJ2-1; TRBD2 agrees at 10 bases. CDR1 is SEHNR and CDR2 is FQNEAQ in the germline V gene (reference sequence). Trimming took 0 bases from V and 9 from J; bases not matched to a gene: 11. The CDR3 is 17 amino acids. The CDR3 region has the DNA TGTGCCAGCAGCTTAGCGTCCGGTCTAGCGGGAGTAGGTGAGCAGTTCTTC. Its protein product is CASSLASGLAGVGEQFF.

Written as DNA, the CDR3 is TGTGCCAGCAGGTCTAGACAGGCATTAAATTCACCCCTCCACTTT. This encodes CASRSRQALNSPLHF. This sequence joins TRBV12-3 or TRBV12-4 and TRBJ1-6; a weak D match, TRBD1 (6 bases). V lost 6 bases and J 7 bases, leaving 16 bases between the germline ends. This CDR3 is 15 amino acids long.

This clonotype was seen many times. The V gene is TRBV5-6, the J gene TRBJ1-6, with a tentative D call TRBD1 (5 bases). This CDR3 is 16 amino acids long. In germline, CDR1 is SGHDT, CDR2 YYEEEE. Trimming stripped 4 bases from V and 0 bases from J, with 11 bases between. The CDR3 region has the DNA TGTGCCAGCAGCCCGGGACGTAGCTCCTATAATTCACCCCTCCACTTT. It codes for CASSPGRSSYNSPLHF.

In this sample, this clonotype turned up many times. V is TRBV28 and J is TRBJ1-1; D gene ambiguous. V was shortened by 7 bases and J by 1 base, with 4 bases between the two germline ends. The CDR3 sequence is 11 residues long. Looked up from germline, CDR1 is MDHEN and CDR2 is SYDVKM. The CDR3: CASTTNTEAFF. CDR3 nucleotides: TGTGCCAGCACAACGAACACTGAAGCTTTCTTT.

This clonotype was seen ten or more times. The chain carries TRBV29-1 and TRBJ2-3, with 9 bases aligning to TRBD1. The CDR3 consists of 15 residues. Germline-derived CDR1 and CDR2 are SQVTM and ANQGSEA. Trimming at V came to 3 bases and at J to 4 bases, leaving 8 bases not matched to a gene. The DNA for the CDR3 is TGCAGCGTTGATTCCGGGACAGGGATCTCAGATACGCAGTATTTT. It yields the protein CSVDSGTGISDTQYF.

This chain connects TRBV5-1 to TRBJ2-5; D may be TRBD2 (5 bases). The CDR3 covers 14 residues. Trimming took 5 bases from V and 5 from J, leaving 16 bases between them. Germline V gene lookup returns CDR1 SGHRS and CDR2 YFSETQ. CDR3 residues: CASRLATLEETQYF. The CDR3 coding sequence is TGCGCCAGCAGGTTAGCGACTCTAGAGGAGACCCAGTACTTC.

The chain carries TRBV20-1 and TRBJ1-6; D is unclear. Trimming stripped 3 bases from V and 13 bases from J, with 16 bases between. CDR1 and CDR2 from the germline V gene are DFQATT and SNEGSKA (reference sequence). The CDR3 length is 13 residues. CDR3 sequence reads: CSARGWVEAPLHF. In DNA form, the CDR3 reads TGCAGTGCTAGGGGATGGGTCGAGGCTCCCCTCCACTTT.

This clonotype was found a few times. This chain connects TRBV2 to TRBJ1-5; 9 bases line up with TRBD1. Trimming cost V 6 bases and J 3 bases; bases outside gene matches: 6. The germline CDR1 and CDR2 sequences are SNHLY and FYNNEI. The CDR3 length is 15 residues. The chain's CDR3 is CASREDRGVNQPQHF. DNA for the CDR3: TGTGCCAGCAGGGAGGACAGGGGAGTCAATCAGCCCCAGCATTTT.

This clonotype has a count of ten or more. The rearrangement links TRBV12-3 or TRBV12-4 to TRBJ2-2, with a weak D call TRBD1 (5 bases). This CDR3 has 13 amino acids. Trimming shortened V by 5 bases and J by 8 bases, and 12 bases separated the two germline ends. Here the CDR3 DNA reads TGTGCCAGCAGTCGTGACAGTTTTGGGGAGCTGTTTTTT. Its translation: CASSRDSFGELFF.

This rearrangement joins TRBV20-1 to TRBJ2-1; possible D gene TRBD2, 6 bases. CDR3 size: 14 residues. The V gene lost 3 bases and the J gene lost 6 bases, with 15 bases spanning the gap. Germline V gene lookup returns CDR1 DFQATT and CDR2 SNEGSKA (reference sequence). The CDR3 DNA sequence: TGCAGTGCTAGCGGGGGAATTAGCCTCAATGAGCAGTTCTTC. This codes for CSASGGISLNEQFF.

This clonotype appeared a few times. The chain combines TRBV20-1 with TRBJ2-7, with D perhaps matching TRBD1 (5 bases). Per germline, CDR1 DFQATT and CDR2 SNEGSKA (reference sequence). V was clipped by 6 bases and J by 4 bases, with 16 bases between them. This CDR3 is built from 13 residues. CDR3: CSAPPGFGYEQYF. CDR3 in DNA: TGCAGTGCACCTCCAGGGTTTGGGTACGAGCAGTACTTC.

The chain has TRBV29-1 and TRBJ2-3, with D maybe TRBD2 (5 bases). CDR1 and CDR2 (germline): SQVTM, ANQGSEA. The CDR3 runs 16 residues. V was shortened by 3 bases and J by 6 bases, with 22 bases between the two germline ends. This CDR3 reads CSVDLRTSRAVDTQYF. The CDR3 DNA reads TGCAGCGTTGATCTGAGGACGTCGAGGGCGGTTGATACGCAGTATTTT.

The V call is TRBV6-1, the J call TRBJ1-5; TRBD1 agrees at 8 bases. The trim removed 2 bases at V and 7 bases at J, leaving 10 bases unmatched. This CDR3 comprises 16 residues. Per germline, CDR1 MNHNS and CDR2 SASEGT. The CDR3 region is CASSESLGSGGQPQHF. CDR3 nucleotide sequence: TGTGCCAGCAGTGAATCTTTGGGCTCAGGGGGCCAGCCCCAGCATTTT.

This clonotype was observed a handful of times. The chain couples TRBV20-1 to TRBJ2-3; D unclear. The germline V gene encodes CDR1 DFQATT and CDR2 SNEGSKA (reference sequence). With 0 bases removed from V and 3 bases from J, the gap between germline ends came to 7 bases. The CDR3 consists of 13 residues. CDR3 loop: CSARDPATDTQYF. In DNA form, the CDR3 reads TGCAGTGCTAGAGATCCAGCAACAGATACGCAGTATTTT.

This clonotype was observed a handful of times. The chain combines TRBV11-2 with TRBJ2-1; 8 bases agree with TRBD1. CDR3 size: 17 residues. V dropped 5 bases and J dropped 2; count of bases not matched to a gene: 11. Germline V gene sequence: CDR1 SGHAT, CDR2 FQNNGV. This chain's CDR3 is CASSTGGRGTPYNEQFF. The DNA for the CDR3 is TGTGCCAGCAGCACAGGGGGGCGAGGTACCCCCTACAATGAGCAGTTCTTC.

The V and J genes are TRBV18 and TRBJ1-1, with 8 positions matching TRBD1. The V gene's germline CDR1 is KGHSH and CDR2 LQKENI. This CDR3 is built from 16 residues. Germline trimming cut 2 bases from V and 3 bases from J; bases unmatched to any gene: 8. The CDR3 sequence: CASSPGKGQGDTEAFF. The CDR3 nucleotides are TGTGCCAGCTCACCAGGTAAAGGACAGGGAGACACTGAAGCTTTCTTT.

V usage is TRBV10-3 and J usage is TRBJ1-1; the D gene is possibly TRBD1 (6 bases). This CDR3 spans 13 amino acids. Trimming pared 5 bases from V and 1 base from J, leaving 8 bases between. Germline-derived CDR1 and CDR2 are ENHRY and SYGVKD. The CDR3 reads CAISLQGNTEAFF. For the CDR3, the DNA is TGTGCCATCAGTCTACAGGGGAACACTGAAGCTTTCTTT.

The chain combines TRBV28 with TRBJ2-7; the D is unclear. The CDR3 runs to 12 residues. The V and J ends lost 7 bases and 3 bases respectively, with 10 bases between them. Per germline, CDR1 MDHEN and CDR2 SYDVKM. Here the CDR3 DNA reads TGTGCCAGCACCCGTATCGGCTACGAGCAGTACTTC. Translated, it gives CASTRIGYEQYF.

This sequence joins TRBV11-2 and TRBJ2-3, with D uncertain. Germline V gene sequence: CDR1 SGHAT, CDR2 FQNNGV. The CDR3 length is 15 residues. Trimming stripped 0 bases from V and 6 bases from J, with 13 bases between. The CDR3 here is CASSLDRLVGDTQYF. CDR3 bases: TGTGCCAGCAGCTTAGATCGGCTCGTCGGGGATACGCAGTATTTT.